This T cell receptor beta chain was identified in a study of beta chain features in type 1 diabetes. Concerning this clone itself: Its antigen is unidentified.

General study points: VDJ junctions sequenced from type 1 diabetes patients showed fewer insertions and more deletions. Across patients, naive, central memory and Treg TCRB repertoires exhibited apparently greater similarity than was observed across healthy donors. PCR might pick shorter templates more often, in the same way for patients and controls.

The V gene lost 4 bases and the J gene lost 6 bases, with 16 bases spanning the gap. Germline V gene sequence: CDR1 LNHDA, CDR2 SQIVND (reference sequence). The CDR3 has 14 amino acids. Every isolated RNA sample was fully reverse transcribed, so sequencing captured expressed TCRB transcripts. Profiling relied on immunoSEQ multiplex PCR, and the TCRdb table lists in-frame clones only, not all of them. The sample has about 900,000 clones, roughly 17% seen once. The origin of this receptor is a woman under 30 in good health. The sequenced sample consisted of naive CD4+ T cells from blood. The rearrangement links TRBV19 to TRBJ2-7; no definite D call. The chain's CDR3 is CASSTLQAGLEQYF. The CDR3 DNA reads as TGTGCCAGTAGTACCCTCCAAGCAGGCCTCGAGCAGTACTTC.